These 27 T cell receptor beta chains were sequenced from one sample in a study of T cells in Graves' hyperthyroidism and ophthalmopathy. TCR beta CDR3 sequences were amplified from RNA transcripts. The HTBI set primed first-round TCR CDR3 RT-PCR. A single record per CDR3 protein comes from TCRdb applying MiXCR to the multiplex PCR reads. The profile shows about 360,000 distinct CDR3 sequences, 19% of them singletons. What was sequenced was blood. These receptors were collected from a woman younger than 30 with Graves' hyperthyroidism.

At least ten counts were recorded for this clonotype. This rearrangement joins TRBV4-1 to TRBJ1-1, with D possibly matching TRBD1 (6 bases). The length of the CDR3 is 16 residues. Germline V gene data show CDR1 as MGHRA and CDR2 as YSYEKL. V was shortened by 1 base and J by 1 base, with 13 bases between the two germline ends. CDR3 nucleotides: TGCGCCAGCAGCCAAGGGAGGGGGGCTGGGAACACTGAAGCTTTCTTT. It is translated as CASSQGRGAGNTEAFF.

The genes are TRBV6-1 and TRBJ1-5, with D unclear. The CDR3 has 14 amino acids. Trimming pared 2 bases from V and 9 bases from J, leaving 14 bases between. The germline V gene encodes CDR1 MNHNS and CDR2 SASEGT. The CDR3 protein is CASSESVGWWPQHF. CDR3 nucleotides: TGTGCCAGCAGTGAAAGCGTAGGGTGGTGGCCCCAGCATTTT.

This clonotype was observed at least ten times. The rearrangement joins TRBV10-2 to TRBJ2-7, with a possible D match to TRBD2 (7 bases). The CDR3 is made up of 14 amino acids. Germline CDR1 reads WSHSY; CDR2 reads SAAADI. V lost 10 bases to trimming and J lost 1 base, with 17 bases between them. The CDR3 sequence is CATGGLEGSYEQYF. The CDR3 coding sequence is TGCGCCACCGGGGGGCTAGAAGGGTCCTACGAGCAGTACTTC.

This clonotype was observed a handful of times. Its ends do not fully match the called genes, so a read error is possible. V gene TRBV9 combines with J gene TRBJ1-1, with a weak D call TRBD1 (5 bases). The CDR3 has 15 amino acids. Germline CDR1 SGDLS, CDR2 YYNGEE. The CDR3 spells CASSVGGLGGVESFF. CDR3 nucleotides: TGTGCCAGCAGCGTAGGAGGGCTTGGGGGGGTTGAATCTTTCTTT. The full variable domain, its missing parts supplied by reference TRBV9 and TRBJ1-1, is DSGVTQTPKHLITATGQRVTLRCSPRSGDLSVYWYQQSLDQGLQFLIQYYNGEERAKGNILERFSAQQFPDLHSELNLSSLELGDSALYFCASSVGGLGGVESFFGQGTRLTVV.

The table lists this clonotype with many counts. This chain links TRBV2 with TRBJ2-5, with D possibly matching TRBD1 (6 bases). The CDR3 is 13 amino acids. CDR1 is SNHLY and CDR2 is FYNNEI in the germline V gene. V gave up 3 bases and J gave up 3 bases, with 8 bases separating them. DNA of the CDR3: TGTGCCAGCAGTGAGAACAGGGAAGAGACCCAGTACTTC. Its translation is CASSENREETQYF.

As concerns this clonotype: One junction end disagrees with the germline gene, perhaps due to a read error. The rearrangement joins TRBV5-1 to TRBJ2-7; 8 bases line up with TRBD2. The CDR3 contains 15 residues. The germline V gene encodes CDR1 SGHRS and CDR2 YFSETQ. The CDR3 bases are TGCGCCAGCGGCTTGGACCGGGGGGGGTTAGACGAGCAGTACTTC. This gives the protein CASGLDRGGLDEQYF.

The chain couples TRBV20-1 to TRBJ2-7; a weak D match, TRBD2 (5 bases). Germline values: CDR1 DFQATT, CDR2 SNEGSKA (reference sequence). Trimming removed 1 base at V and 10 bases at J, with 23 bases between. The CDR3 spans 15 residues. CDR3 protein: CSARAEALPLRDQYF. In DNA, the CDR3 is TGCAGTGCTAGAGCCGAGGCTTTACCCCTGAGGGATCAGTACTTC.

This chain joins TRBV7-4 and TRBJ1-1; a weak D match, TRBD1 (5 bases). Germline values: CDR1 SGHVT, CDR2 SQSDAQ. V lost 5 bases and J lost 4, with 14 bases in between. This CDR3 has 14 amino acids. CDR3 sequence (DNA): TGTGCCAGCAGCATTACAGGCTCCGGCACTGAAGCTTTCTTT. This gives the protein CASSITGSGTEAFF.

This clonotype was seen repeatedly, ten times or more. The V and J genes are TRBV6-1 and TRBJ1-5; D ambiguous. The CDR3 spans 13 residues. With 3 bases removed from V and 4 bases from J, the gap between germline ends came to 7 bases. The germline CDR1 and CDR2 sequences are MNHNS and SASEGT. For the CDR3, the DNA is TGTGCCAGCAGTGATATTGTAAATCAGCCCCAGCATTTT. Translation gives CASSDIVNQPQHF.

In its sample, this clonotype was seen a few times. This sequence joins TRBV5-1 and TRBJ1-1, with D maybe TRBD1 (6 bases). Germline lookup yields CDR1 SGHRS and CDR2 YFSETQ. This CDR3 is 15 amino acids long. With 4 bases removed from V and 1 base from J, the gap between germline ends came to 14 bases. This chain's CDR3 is CASSSQGGTNTEAFF. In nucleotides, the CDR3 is TGCGCCAGCAGCAGTCAAGGGGGAACGAACACTGAAGCTTTCTTT. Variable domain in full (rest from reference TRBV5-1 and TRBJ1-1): KAGVTQTPRYLIKTRGQQVTLSCSPISGHRSVSWYQQTPGQGLQFLFEYFSETQRNKGNFPGRFSGRQFSNSRSEMNVSTLELGDSALYLCASSSQGGTNTEAFFGQGTRLTVV.

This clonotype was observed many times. The CDR3: CSANSLSYEQYF. The CDR3 DNA reads TGCAGTGCTAATAGCCTATCCTACGAGCAGTACTTC. V and J are TRBV20-1 and TRBJ2-7, with D uncertain. The V end lost 4 bases, the J end lost 1 base, and 8 bases lay between the germline ends. The CDR3 loop spans 12 amino acids. From germline, CDR1 is DFQATT and CDR2 SNEGSKA (reference sequence).

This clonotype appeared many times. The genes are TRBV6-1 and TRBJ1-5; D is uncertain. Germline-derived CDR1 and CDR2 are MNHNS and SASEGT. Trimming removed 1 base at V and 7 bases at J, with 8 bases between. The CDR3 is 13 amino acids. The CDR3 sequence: CASSEVGRQPQHF. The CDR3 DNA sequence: TGTGCCAGCAGTGAAGTAGGGCGCCAGCCCCAGCATTTT.

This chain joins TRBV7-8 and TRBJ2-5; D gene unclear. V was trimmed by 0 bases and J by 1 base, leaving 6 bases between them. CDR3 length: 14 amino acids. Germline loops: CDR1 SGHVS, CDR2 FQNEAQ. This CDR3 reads CASSLAYTQETQYF. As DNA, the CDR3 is TGTGCCAGCAGCTTAGCGTACACCCAAGAGACCCAGTACTTC.

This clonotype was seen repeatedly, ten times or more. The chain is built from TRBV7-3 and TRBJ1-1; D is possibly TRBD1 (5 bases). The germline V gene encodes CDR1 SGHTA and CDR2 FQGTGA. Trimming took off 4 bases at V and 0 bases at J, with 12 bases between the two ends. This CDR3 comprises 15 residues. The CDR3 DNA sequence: TGTGCCAGCAGCTCCATCCCAGGGTTGAACACTGAAGCTTTCTTT. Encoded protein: CASSSIPGLNTEAFF.

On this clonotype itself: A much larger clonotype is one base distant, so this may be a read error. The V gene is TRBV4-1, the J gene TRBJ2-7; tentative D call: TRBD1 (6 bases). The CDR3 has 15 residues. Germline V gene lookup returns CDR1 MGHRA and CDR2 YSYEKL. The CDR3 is CAISQEGGFSYEQYF. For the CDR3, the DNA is TGCGCCATCAGCCAAGAAGGGGGTTTCTCCTACGAGCAGTACTTC.

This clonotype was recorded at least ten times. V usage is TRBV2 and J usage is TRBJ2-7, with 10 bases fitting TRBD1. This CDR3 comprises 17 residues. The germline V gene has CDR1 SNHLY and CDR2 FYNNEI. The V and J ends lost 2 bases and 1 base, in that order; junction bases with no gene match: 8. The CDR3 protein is CASSESTTGQGSYEQYF. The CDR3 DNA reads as TGTGCCAGCAGTGAATCCACCACGGGACAGGGGTCCTACGAGCAGTACTTC.

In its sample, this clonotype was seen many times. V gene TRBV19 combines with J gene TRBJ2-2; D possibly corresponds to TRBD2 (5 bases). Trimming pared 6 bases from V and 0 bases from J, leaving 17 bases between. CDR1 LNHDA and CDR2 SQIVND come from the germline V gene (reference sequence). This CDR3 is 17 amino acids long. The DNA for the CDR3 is TGTGCCAGTAGGAGTCGGGATTGGACGGCGAACACCGGGGAGCTGTTTTTT. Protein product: CASRSRDWTANTGELFF.

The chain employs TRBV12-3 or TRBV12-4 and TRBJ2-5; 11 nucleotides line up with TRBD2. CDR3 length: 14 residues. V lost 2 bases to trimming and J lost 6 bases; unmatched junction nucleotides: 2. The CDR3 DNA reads TGTGCCAGCAGTTTACTAGCGGGAGGCCAGACCCAGTACTTC. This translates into CASSLLAGGQTQYF.

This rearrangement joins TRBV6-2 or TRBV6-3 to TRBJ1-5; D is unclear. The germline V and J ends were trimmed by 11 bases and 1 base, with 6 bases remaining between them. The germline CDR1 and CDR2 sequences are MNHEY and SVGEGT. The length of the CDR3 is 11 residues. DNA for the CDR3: TGTGCCGTTGGGAGCAATCAGCCCCAGCATTTT. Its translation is CAVGSNQPQHF.

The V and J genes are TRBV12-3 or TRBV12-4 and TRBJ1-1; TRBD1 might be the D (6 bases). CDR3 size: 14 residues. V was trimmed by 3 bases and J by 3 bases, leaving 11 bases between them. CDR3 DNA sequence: TGTGCCAGCAGTTTTCAGGGGAGGGACACTGAAGCTTTCTTT. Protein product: CASSFQGRDTEAFF.

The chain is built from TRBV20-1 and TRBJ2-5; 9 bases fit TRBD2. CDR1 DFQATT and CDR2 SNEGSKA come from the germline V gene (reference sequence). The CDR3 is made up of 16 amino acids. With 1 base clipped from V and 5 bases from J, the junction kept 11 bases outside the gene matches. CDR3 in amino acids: CSARGRASGIQETQYF. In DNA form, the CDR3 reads TGCAGTGCTAGAGGCCGGGCTAGCGGGATTCAGGAGACCCAGTACTTC.

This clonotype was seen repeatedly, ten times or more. The CDR3 loop reads CASSLGDRTEAFF. DNA of the CDR3: TGTGCCAGCAGTTTAGGGGATAGGACTGAAGCTTTCTTT. The gene calls are TRBV12-3 or TRBV12-4 and TRBJ1-1; unclear D gene. This CDR3 is built from 13 residues. Trimming took 1 base from V and 5 from J, leaving 8 bases between them.

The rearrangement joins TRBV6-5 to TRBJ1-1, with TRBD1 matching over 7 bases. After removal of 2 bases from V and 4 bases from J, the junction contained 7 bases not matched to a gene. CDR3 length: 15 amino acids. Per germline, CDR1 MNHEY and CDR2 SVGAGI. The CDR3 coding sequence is TGTGCCAGCAGTTACCGACAGGGAAGTGGCACTGAAGCTTTCTTT. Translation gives CASSYRQGSGTEAFF.

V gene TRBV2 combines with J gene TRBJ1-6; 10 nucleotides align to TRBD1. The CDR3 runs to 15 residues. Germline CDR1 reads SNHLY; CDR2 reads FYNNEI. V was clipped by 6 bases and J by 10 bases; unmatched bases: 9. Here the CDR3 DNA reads TGTGCCAGCAGGACTATTGACAGGGGGCACTCACCCCTCCACTTT. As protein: CASRTIDRGHSPLHF.

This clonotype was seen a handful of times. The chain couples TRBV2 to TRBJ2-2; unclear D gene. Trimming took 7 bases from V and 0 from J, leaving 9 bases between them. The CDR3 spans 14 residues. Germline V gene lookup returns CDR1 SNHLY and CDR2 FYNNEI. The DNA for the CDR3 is TGTGCCAGCAAGGCGGCGGCGAACACCGGGGAGCTGTTTTTT. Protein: CASKAAANTGELFF.

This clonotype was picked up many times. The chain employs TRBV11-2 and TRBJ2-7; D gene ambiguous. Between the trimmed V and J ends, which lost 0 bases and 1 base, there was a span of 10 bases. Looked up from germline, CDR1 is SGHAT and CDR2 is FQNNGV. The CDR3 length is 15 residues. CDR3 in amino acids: CASSLEHDLSYEQYF. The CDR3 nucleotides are TGTGCCAGCAGCTTAGAGCATGACCTTTCCTACGAGCAGTACTTC.

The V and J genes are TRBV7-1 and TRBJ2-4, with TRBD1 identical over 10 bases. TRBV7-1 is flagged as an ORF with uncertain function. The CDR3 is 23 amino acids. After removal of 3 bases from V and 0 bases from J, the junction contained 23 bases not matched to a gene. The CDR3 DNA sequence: TGTGCCAGCAGCTCCCGCTCCGGACAGGGGGAGGATATCAGGAGATTAGCCAAAAACATTCAGTACTTC. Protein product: CASSSRSGQGEDIRRLAKNIQYF.